This passage covers 23 T cell receptor beta chains from one sample sequenced in a study of blood T cell repertoires in COVID-19. TCRdb's table, derived via immunoSEQ multiplex PCR, lists solely in-frame clones and lacks some. The profile shows fewer than 350,000 clones, 88% of them singletons. Input material: peripheral blood. Every receptor here comes from a young man with active or convalescent COVID-19.

The chain uses TRBV5-6 and TRBJ2-3; D perhaps matches TRBD2 (5 bases). V dropped 4 bases and J dropped 9 bases, with 12 bases sitting between them. This CDR3 is 12 amino acids long. Looked up from germline, CDR1 is SGHDT and CDR2 is YYEEEE. The CDR3 nucleotides are TGTGCCAGCAGCCCAGAGGGTGTAACGCAGTATTTT. Translated: CASSPEGVTQYF.

The chain links TRBV4-3 to TRBJ1-2; TRBD1 might be the D (5 bases). The CDR3 runs 17 residues. The germline CDR1 and CDR2 sequences are LGHNA and YSLEER. The V gene lost 0 bases and the J gene lost 4 bases, with 18 bases spanning the gap. For the CDR3, the DNA is TGCGCCAGCAGCCAAGAATCCTGGGGAGGGACTAGCTATGGCTACACCTTC. Encoded protein: CASSQESWGGTSYGYTF.

In regard to this clone: The sample has other DNA sequences that encode this CDR3 too. The genes are TRBV3-1 (or the pseudogene TRBV3-2) and TRBJ1-2; no clear D. Trimming took off 1 base at V and 2 bases at J, with 8 bases between the two ends. Germline CDR1 is LGHDT and CDR2 is YNNKEL (reference sequence). CDR3 length equals 14 residues. CDR3 nucleotides: TGTGCCAGCAGCCAAGTTGGGCAAAACTATGGCTACACCTTC. It codes for CASSQVGQNYGYTF.

The V and J genes are TRBV7-2 and TRBJ2-7, with 8 bases identical to TRBD2. The germline gives CDR1 SGHTA, CDR2 FQGNSA. V was pared by 2 bases and J by 0 bases, with 12 bases of the junction left unmatched. The CDR3 runs to 18 residues. The CDR3 DNA sequence: TGTGCCAGCAGCTTAAGGTCGCTAGCGGGTGAAAGCTCCTACGAGCAGTACTTC. Its translation: CASSLRSLAGESSYEQYF.

The J gene is TRBJ1-5, the V gene TRBV9, with a possible D match to TRBD1 (5 bases). Trimming removed 4 bases from V and 4 bases from J, with 12 bases in between. Germline V gives CDR1 SGDLS, CDR2 YYNGEE. This CDR3 contains 14 residues. For the CDR3, the DNA is TGTGCCAGCAGCCCGGGGGGTTCAAATCAGCCCCAGCATTTT. It yields the protein CASSPGGSNQPQHF.

The chain recombines TRBV2 with TRBJ2-5; D not certain. The V end lost 6 bases, the J end lost 3 bases, and 5 bases lay between the germline ends. Germline CDR1 SNHLY, CDR2 FYNNEI. This CDR3 comprises 11 residues. Here the CDR3 reads CASRAEETQYF. In nucleotides, the CDR3 is TGTGCCAGCAGAGCCGAAGAGACCCAGTACTTC.

The rearrangement joins TRBV2 to TRBJ1-4; 8 nucleotides agree with TRBD1. The CDR3 spans 14 residues. Germline CDR1 is SNHLY and CDR2 is FYNNEI. With 5 bases clipped from V and 3 bases from J, the junction kept 2 bases outside the gene matches. CDR3 sequence: CASSWTGSNEKLFF. The CDR3 bases are TGTGCCAGCAGTTGGACAGGGTCTAATGAAAAACTGTTTTTT.

The chain is built from TRBV27 and TRBJ1-1; unclear D gene. Germline V gene lookup returns CDR1 MNHEY and CDR2 SMNVEV (reference sequence). This CDR3 has 15 residues. Trimming removed 4 bases at V and 3 bases at J, with 15 bases between. The CDR3 DNA reads as TGTGCCAGCAGTTCCAACCCTGGGCGCGACACTGAAGCTTTCTTT. This sequence encodes CASSSNPGRDTEAFF.

This chain links TRBV9 with TRBJ2-4; 8 nucleotides align to TRBD1. Germline CDR1 and CDR2: SGDLS and YYNGEE. J was trimmed by 0 bases and V by 4 bases; bases with no gene match: 24. This CDR3 contains 22 residues. The CDR3 nucleotides read TGTGCCAGCAGCCGAGCGGACTTAACTTGGACAGGGAACCATCTAGCCAAAAACATTCAGTACTTC. It is translated as CASSRADLTWTGNHLAKNIQYF.

V and J are TRBV5-1 and TRBJ2-7; the D gene is possibly TRBD2 (6 bases). The CDR3 is 17 residues long. Between the trimmed V and J ends, which lost 4 bases and 5 bases, there was a span of 25 bases. Per the germline V gene, CDR1 is SGHRS and CDR2 is YFSETQ. The DNA of the CDR3 is TGCGCCAGCAGCCCCAGCGGGTCAGGGAGTATGGGTGACGAGCAGTACTTC. Its translation is CASSPSGSGSMGDEQYF.

As DNA, the CDR3 is TGTGCCAGCAGCTTATCCAGATTCACAGATACGCAGTATTTT. Its protein is CASSLSRFTDTQYF. The chain uses TRBV7-2 and TRBJ2-3; D gene uncertain. The germline CDR1 and CDR2 sequences are SGHTA and FQGNSA. Trimming took 2 bases from V and 2 from J, leaving 8 bases between them. The CDR3 is 14 residues long.

As for this clone: One end of the junction varies from germline; a read error may be responsible. This rearrangement joins TRBV13 to TRBJ2-3; TRBD2 is a possible D gene (7 bases). Per the germline V gene, CDR1 is PRHDT and CDR2 is FYEKMQ (reference sequence). The CDR3 runs 13 residues. CDR3 amino acids: CASSIGGGDTQYF. CDR3 DNA sequence: TGTGCCAGCAGCATAGGGGGGGGTGATACGCAGTATTTT.

CDR3: CASSATGEWTEAFF. The CDR3 DNA sequence: TGTGCCAGCAGCGCTACAGGGGAGTGGACTGAAGCTTTCTTT. This sequence joins TRBV9 and TRBJ1-1, with 7 bases aligning to TRBD1. V was clipped by 3 bases and J by 5 bases; unmatched bases: 7. Germline V gives CDR1 SGDLS, CDR2 YYNGEE. The CDR3 runs 14 residues. Together with reference TRBV9 and TRBJ1-1, the CDR3 gives the full variable domain: DSGVTQTPKHLITATGQRVTLRCSPRSGDLSVYWYQQSLDQGLQFLIQYYNGEERAKGNILERFSAQQFPDLHSELNLSSLELGDSALYFCASSATGEWTEAFFGQGTRLTVV.

CDR3 sequence: CASNASEETQYF. The CDR3 DNA reads TGTGCCAGTAACGCGAGCGAAGAGACCCAGTACTTC. This sequence joins TRBV19 and TRBJ2-5; unclear D gene. Trimming pared 7 bases from V and 3 bases from J, leaving 9 bases between. Looked up from germline, CDR1 is LNHDA and CDR2 is SQIVND (reference sequence). CDR3 length equals 12 residues.

This clone has just a few counts. The rearrangement uses TRBV4-3 and TRBJ2-3, with TRBD2 identical over 9 bases. Trimming took 1 base from V and 4 from J; bases not matched to a gene: 6. The CDR3 runs 16 residues. Germline values: CDR1 LGHNA, CDR2 YSLEER. The CDR3 sequence: CASSQGSGGGADTQYF. For the CDR3, the DNA is TGCGCCAGCAGCCAAGGGTCCGGCGGGGGGGCAGATACGCAGTATTTT.

The genes are TRBV6-6 and TRBJ1-5, with 7 bases aligning to TRBD1. Germline values: CDR1 MNHNY, CDR2 SVGAGI (reference sequence). CDR3 size: 15 residues. With 6 bases clipped from V and 3 bases from J, the junction kept 8 bases outside the gene matches. CDR3 protein: CASRTGTELNQPQHF. CDR3 bases: TGTGCCAGCAGAACCGGGACAGAACTCAATCAGCCCCAGCATTTT.

This chain links TRBV19 with TRBJ2-1; 13 positions agree with TRBD2. This CDR3 has 15 amino acids. V dropped 7 bases and J dropped 5; count of bases not matched to a gene: 5. CDR1 and CDR2 from the germline V gene are LNHDA and SQIVND (reference sequence). The CDR3 DNA reads as TGTGCCAGTATTACGGGGACTAGCGGGGACAATGAGCAGTTCTTC. This codes for CASITGTSGDNEQFF. Full variable domain (rest looked up from reference TRBV19 and TRBJ2-1): DGGITQSPKYLFRKEGQNVTLSCEQNLNHDAMYWYRQDPGQGLRLIYYSQIVNDFQKGDIAEGYSVSREKKESFPLTVTSAQKNPTAFYLCASITGTSGDNEQFFGPGTRLTVL.

This clone occurred a few times. V and J are TRBV6-2 or TRBV6-3 and TRBJ2-2; 9 nucleotides line up with TRBD2. The junction had 8 bases not matched to a gene; V was cut back by 4 bases and J by 2 bases. Germline V gene lookup returns CDR1 MNHEY and CDR2 SVGEGT. The CDR3 extends over 17 amino acids. The CDR3 nucleotides read TGTGCCAGCAGTTCCCCCGCGGGGGGGCCTAACACCGGGGAGCTGTTTTTT. The encoded protein is CASSSPAGGPNTGELFF.

The rearrangement links TRBV5-4 to TRBJ2-1; no firm D call. This CDR3 region has 12 residues. The V end lost 0 bases, the J end lost 8 bases, and 6 bases lay between the germline ends. Germline V gene data show CDR1 as SGHNT and CDR2 as YYREEE (reference sequence). Here the CDR3 DNA reads TGTGCCAGCAGCTTGGAACGGTATGAGCAGTTCTTC. Translating gives CASSLERYEQFF.

The rearrangement uses TRBV4-2 and TRBJ1-2; 8 bases map to TRBD1. Germline V gives CDR1 LGHNA, CDR2 YNFKEQ. V dropped 4 bases and J dropped 4; count of bases not matched to a gene: 8. CDR3 length: 15 amino acids. The DNA for the CDR3 is TGTGCCAGCAGCCCTGGACAGGGCGAGAGCTATGGCTACACCTTC. The encoded protein is CASSPGQGESYGYTF.

The rearrangement uses TRBV18 and TRBJ1-3, with D tentatively TRBD1 (6 bases). Looked up from germline, CDR1 is KGHSH and CDR2 is LQKENI. Trimming left V 3 bases short and J 0 bases short, with 18 bases between. The length of the CDR3 is 18 residues. The CDR3 here is CASSPYRQVTSSGNTIYF. The CDR3 DNA follows: TGTGCCAGCTCACCGTACAGACAGGTTACCTCCTCTGGAAACACCATATATTTT.

In its sample, this clone was seen a few times. The rearrangement joins TRBV7-9 to TRBJ1-6, with a weak D call TRBD1 (5 bases). CDR3 length: 15 residues. Germline CDR1 is SEHNR and CDR2 is FQNEAQ (reference sequence). V was shortened by 6 bases and J by 10 bases, with 19 bases between the two germline ends. CDR3 region: CASRTSGGSWSPLHF. CDR3 nucleotides: TGTGCCAGCAGAACGTCCGGGGGGTCGTGGTCACCCCTCCACTTT.

The J gene is TRBJ1-4, the V gene TRBV18, with 9 positions matching TRBD1. The junction had 5 bases not matched to a gene; V was cut back by 4 bases and J by 8 bases. Germline V gene data show CDR1 as KGHSH and CDR2 as LQKENI. The CDR3 loop spans 14 amino acids. CDR3 sequence: CASSLGQGNEKLFF. CDR3 sequence (DNA): TGTGCCAGCTCACTGGGACAGGGTAACGAAAAACTGTTTTTT.